Each of the 8 T cell receptor beta chains below was sequenced from the same sample in a study of T cell responses to AZD1222 COVID-19 vaccine. The table came from immunoSEQ multiplex PCR; TCRdb's copy has only in-frame clones and leaves some out. The sample holds about 120,000 clones, 88% seen once. The sample was peripheral blood, taken on day 0 of AZD1222 vaccination. Receptor source: an adult in good health.

The DNA of the CDR3 is TGTGCCAGCAGTTACTCGAGTAGGGGAAATCAGCCCCAGCATTTT. Translation: CASSYSSRGNQPQHF. The chain joins TRBV6-5 to TRBJ1-5, with a tentative D call TRBD1 (5 bases). The germline V gene encodes CDR1 MNHEY and CDR2 SVGAGI. Between the trimmed V and J ends, which lost 0 bases and 4 bases, there was a span of 10 bases. The CDR3 totals 15 residues.

The chain joins TRBV28 to TRBJ2-7; TRBD2 matches at 10 bases. This CDR3 spans 13 amino acids. The J segment lost 7 bases and the V segment lost 8 bases, leaving 8 bases of the junction unmatched. From germline, CDR1 is MDHEN and CDR2 SYDVKM. CDR3 in amino acids: CASWTSGATEQYF. CDR3 coding DNA: TGTGCCAGCTGGACTAGCGGAGCTACGGAGCAGTACTTC.

The V call is TRBV9, the J call TRBJ1-1, with D perhaps matching TRBD1 (6 bases). CDR3 length equals 15 residues. The germline gives CDR1 SGDLS, CDR2 YYNGEE. Trimming took off 0 bases at V and 5 bases at J, with 14 bases between the two ends. CDR3 loop: CASSVGGGSGTEAFF. The CDR3 DNA follows: TGTGCCAGCAGCGTAGGAGGGGGAAGCGGGACTGAAGCTTTCTTT.

This clone appeared a single time. The chain has TRBV7-9 and TRBJ1-4; the D is unclear. Germline CDR1 is SEHNR and CDR2 is FQNEAQ (reference sequence). This CDR3 has 12 amino acids. Trimming removed 4 bases at V and 5 bases at J, with 5 bases between. The CDR3 DNA follows: TGTGCCAGCAGCTCCCTCAATGAAAAACTGTTTTTT. It translates to CASSSLNEKLFF.

This chain uses TRBV19 with TRBJ2-5, with TRBD2 identical over 12 bases. This CDR3 has 15 residues. V shed 5 bases, J shed 4 bases, and the junction held 5 bases outside the gene matches. CDR1 and CDR2 from the germline V gene are LNHDA and SQIVND (reference sequence). CDR3 loop: CASSFGTSGRETQYF. The CDR3 DNA sequence: TGTGCCAGTAGTTTCGGGACTAGCGGGCGAGAGACCCAGTACTTC.

This chain uses TRBV5-1 with TRBJ1-2, with D possibly being TRBD1 (6 bases). Per germline, CDR1 SGHRS and CDR2 YFSETQ. The CDR3 loop spans 14 amino acids. V was cut by 4 bases and J by 7 bases, with 17 bases left in between. Here the CDR3 reads CASSPNLGARGYTF. The CDR3 region has the DNA TGCGCCAGCAGCCCCAACTTGGGGGCGCGTGGCTACACCTTC.

This chain links TRBV2 with TRBJ2-3, with TRBD1 identical over 10 bases. V shed 5 bases, J shed 4 bases, and the junction held 6 bases outside the gene matches. Germline V CDR1 and CDR2: SNHLY, FYNNEI. This CDR3 region has 15 residues. In DNA, the CDR3 is TGTGCCAGCAGTCCCGGGACAGGGGCGGCAGATACGCAGTATTTT. Protein product: CASSPGTGAADTQYF.

The chain carries TRBV7-8 and TRBJ2-1; D is unclear. The germline V gene encodes CDR1 SGHVS and CDR2 FQNEAQ. The germline V and J ends were trimmed by 1 base and 4 bases, with 5 bases remaining between them. This CDR3 region has 13 residues. As DNA, the CDR3 is TGTGCCAGCAGCTTAGGGCAGTACAATGAGCAGTTCTTC. Protein: CASSLGQYNEQFF.